Listed below are T cell receptor beta chains from one sample, sequenced in a study of blood T cell repertoires in COVID-19. Profiled with immunoSEQ multiplex PCR; TCRdb holds only in-frame clones, not every one. Among approximately 290,000 clones listed, roughly 90% were seen once. The material sequenced was peripheral blood. The receptor set was obtained from a woman aged 60-70 years with acute or convalescent COVID-19. Both conserved end residues are part of each CDR3. The D gene is left open where the match is weak. A row's size may be missing; if present it is once, few, many or a size class.

V	D	J	size	DNA	CDR3
TRBV5-1	.	TRBJ1-3	.	TGCGCCAGCAGCTTGATGGACAGCCGAAGCTCTGGAAACACCATATATTTT	CASSLMDSRSSGNTIYF
TRBV7-8	.	TRBJ1-1	.	TGTGCCAGCAGCCCGCCTAGCCCTGAAGCTTTCTTT	CASSPPSPEAFF
TRBV6-5	.	TRBJ2-7	.	TGTGCCAGCAGTTACCCAGGTTCCTACGAGCAGTACTTC	CASSYPGSYEQYF
TRBV24-1	.	TRBJ2-1	.	TGTGCCACCAGTGATTTGACTCGGGGAACTGGGAATGAGCAGTTCTTC	CATSDLTRGTGNEQFF
TRBV12-1	.	TRBJ1-3	.	TGTGCCAGCAGCTCAACGGCAGGGCCCCATGGGGGCAACACCATATATTTT	CASSSTAGPHGGNTIYF
TRBV6-5	.	TRBJ1-4	.	TGTGCCAGCAGATATAATGAAAAACTGTTTTTT	CASRYNEKLFF
TRBV7-9	TRBD1	TRBJ1-1	.	TGTGCCAGCAGCCCGGGGGGACAGGGAGGGGCTGAAGCTTTCTTT	CASSPGGQGGAEAFF
TRBV27	.	TRBJ1-1	.	TGTGCCAGCAGTTCGGGGATGGGCACTGAAGCTTTCTTT	CASSSGMGTEAFF
TRBV3-1/TRBV3-2	.	TRBJ2-5	.	TGTGCCAGCAGCCAGGGGGGTCTAGCAGGCTTACAGTACTTC	CASSQGGLAGLQYF
TRBV7-2	.	TRBJ1-6	.	TGTGCCAGCCGCTTAAGTGTGGGGAGTTGGTCACCCCTCCACTTT	CASRLSVGSWSPLHF
TRBV5-6	.	TRBJ1-4	.	TGTGCCAGCAGCTTGGGCAGGGGCCCTGAAAAACTGTTTTTT	CASSLGRGPEKLFF
TRBV5-4	.	TRBJ1-6	.	TGTGCCAGCAGCTTGGGGGTCAGGGGAAATTCACCCCTCCACTTT	CASSLGVRGNSPLHF
TRBV27	TRBD2	TRBJ2-2	.	TGTGCCAGCTATGCAACCCGGGACTATAAAGGGGAGCTGTTTTTT	CASYATRDYKGELFF
TRBV3-1/TRBV3-2	.	TRBJ2-7	few	TGTGCCAGCAGCCGCGTCCCCACCTACGAGCAGTACTTC	CASSRVPTYEQYF
TRBV4-3	TRBD2	TRBJ2-2	.	TGCGCCAGCAGCCAAGTCCGGGCTAGCGGGAGTTTGGTGTTTTTT	CASSQVRASGSLVFF
TRBV21-1	.	TRBJ2-1	.	TGTGCCAGCAGCAAAGGTAAGAGCTCCTACAATGAGCAGTTCTTC	CASSKGKSSYNEQFF
TRBV3-1/TRBV3-2	.	TRBJ1-4	few	TGTGCCAGCAGCCCCCTCAACGGAGCAGAAAAACTGTTTTTT	CASSPLNGAEKLFF
TRBV13	TRBD2	TRBJ2-3	.	TGTGCCAGCAGCTTAGTGGGGGGACTAGCGTACACAGATACGCAGTATTTT	CASSLVGGLAYTDTQYF
TRBV9	.	TRBJ2-1	.	TGTGCCAGCAGCACCCGAGGAAGCGGGCTCAATGAGCAGTTCTTC	CASSTRGSGLNEQFF
TRBV9	TRBD1	TRBJ1-6	.	TGTGCCAGCAGCGCCCGGGGACAGGGAGGTTCACCCCTCCACTTT	CASSARGQGGSPLHF
TRBV24-1	.	TRBJ2-7	.	TGTGCCACCAGTGATCGGGACACCGAGCAGTACTTC	CATSDRDTEQYF
TRBV2	.	TRBJ2-7	once	TGTGCCAGCCAAGCGGTGGGAGCCTACGAGCAGTACTTC	CASQAVGAYEQYF
TRBV6-5	TRBD1	TRBJ1-2	once	TGTGCCAGCGCTCGGGACAGTTCGGGCTATGGCTACACCTTC	CASARDSSGYGYTF
TRBV4-2	TRBD1	TRBJ1-2	few	TGTGCCAGCAGCCAAGACAGGGGGCTACCTAACTATGGCTACACCTTC	CASSQDRGLPNYGYTF
TRBV4-2	TRBD2	TRBJ2-2	.	TGTGCCAGCAGCCAAGTTGGGGCGGGAGGGCCTGACACCGGGGAGCTGTTTTTT	CASSQVGAGGPDTGELFF
TRBV21-1	.	TRBJ2-7	.	TGTGCCAGCAGCAACGACAGAGTCCCGCAGTACTTC	CASSNDRVPQYF
TRBV7-8	TRBD2	TRBJ2-3	.	TGTGCCAGCAGCTTATCGGGACTAGCGGGAGAGACGGCGCAGTATTTT	CASSLSGLAGETAQYF
TRBV28	TRBD1	TRBJ1-5	.	TGTGCCAGCAGTGACAGGGGCCGGGGGGACAATCAGCCCCAGCATTTT	CASSDRGRGDNQPQHF
TRBV10-3	.	TRBJ1-4	few	TGTGCCATCAGTGAGGGCGGTGCAGCTAATGAAAAACTGTTTTTT	CAISEGGAANEKLFF
TRBV6-5	.	TRBJ1-2	.	TGTGCCAGCAGTTACTTGGCCTCTGGGCCTTATGGCTACACCTTC	CASSYLASGPYGYTF
TRBV11-2	TRBD2	TRBJ2-3	.	TGTGCCAGCATCCCCGGGGGGGGCCCCACAGATACGCAGTATTTT	CASIPGGGPTDTQYF
TRBV28	.	TRBJ2-1	.	TGTGCCAGCAGTTTAGTCGTTAGCGTATACAATGAGCAGTTCTTC	CASSLVVSVYNEQFF
TRBV2	.	TRBJ1-1	.	TGTGCCAGCGCCACCCAGTGGAACACTGAAGCTTTCTTT	CASATQWNTEAFF
TRBV2	.	TRBJ1-2	.	TGTGCCAGCAGTGGCGCCCCGGGCTATGGCTACACCTTC	CASSGAPGYGYTF
TRBV28	.	TRBJ1-4	.	TGTGCCAGCAGCTTCCGGTTGAAGAAACTGTTTTTT	CASSFRLKKLFF
TRBV20-1	.	TRBJ2-1	.	TGCAGTGCTAGTCCTCTTAGTGAGCAGTTCTTC	CSASPLSEQFF
TRBV4-2	TRBD2	TRBJ2-7	.	TGTGCCAGCAGCCATGGCGGGGGGACTAGCGGGCTCTACGAGCAGTACTTC	CASSHGGGTSGLYEQYF
TRBV4-3	.	TRBJ1-6	.	TGCGCCAGCAGCCAAGGAGCCGGGGAGAATTCACCCCTCCACTTT	CASSQGAGENSPLHF
TRBV19	.	TRBJ2-7	.	TGTGCCAGTAGCCCTCGCCAGGGCCCCTTCTACGAGCAGTACTTC	CASSPRQGPFYEQYF
TRBV7-2	.	TRBJ1-1	few	TGTGCCAGCAGCTTGGGGCGGAACACTGAAGCTTTCTTT	CASSLGRNTEAFF
TRBV30	.	TRBJ1-3	.	TGTGCCTTAAACATCGGAAACACCATATATTTT	CALNIGNTIYF
TRBV16	.	TRBJ1-1	few	TGTGCCAGCAGCCTGAATCGGCCAGGGTTGGCTGAAGCTTTCTTT	CASSLNRPGLAEAFF
TRBV4-3	.	TRBJ1-1	.	TGCGCCAGCAGCCAAGATTATTTAGCTTCAGGGAAGAACACTGAAGCTTTCTTT	CASSQDYLASGKNTEAFF